This TCR beta chain came from a study of monozygotic twins with inflammatory bowel disease. The study's findings and limits: TCRbeta inverse Simpson diversity was decreased in IBD patients versus healthy co-twins.

Reprocessing the 5' RACE reads, TCRdb reports a single entry for every CDR3 protein and omits DNA. Here the sample table reports nearly 450,000 distinct CDR3 sequences. This CDR3 is 15 amino acids long. CDR1 and CDR2 from the germline V gene are LNHDA and SQIVND (reference sequence). Note on this clonotype: The antigen is undetermined.

The sequence was collected from a human donor with ulcerative colitis or Crohn's disease, or a healthy co-twin of an affected twin (not recorded which). V gene TRBV19 combines with J gene TRBJ2-7; TCRdb calls TRBD1, which cannot be checked without DNA. Sample: blood. The CDR3 sequence: CASSASGTGEYEQYF.